The 23 T cell receptor beta chains below come from one sample, sequenced in a study of T cells in Graves' hyperthyroidism and ophthalmopathy. Amplified regions were TCR beta CDR3 sequences from RNA transcripts. Using the HTBI primer set, a first-round RT-PCR was run on the TCR CDR3. From the multiplex PCR reads, TCRdb called clonotypes with MiXCR, one entry per CDR3 protein. The repertoire holds 400,000 to 450,000 distinct CDR3 sequences, with approximately 14% as singletons. Sequenced: blood. The receptors were gathered from a man aged 18 to 29 with Graves' ophthalmopathy.

The chain is built from TRBV24-1 and TRBJ2-7, with D possibly being TRBD1 (6 bases). This CDR3 contains 15 residues. Germline lookup yields CDR1 KGHDR and CDR2 SFDVKD. V lost 7 bases, J lost 3 bases, and 18 bases lay in between. The CDR3 DNA is TGTGCCACCAGGGCGATCAGGGACAAGCACTACGAGCAGTACTTC. Encoded protein: CATRAIRDKHYEQYF.

This clonotype was picked up a small number of times. CDR3 DNA sequence: TGCGCCAGCAGTGAGTATATCTACGAGCAGTACTTC. This translates into CASSEYIYEQYF. V and J are TRBV10-1 and TRBJ2-7, with D unclear. CDR3 length equals 12 residues. V was cut by 1 base and J by 3 bases, with 4 bases left in between. From germline, CDR1 is WNHNN and CDR2 SYGVQD (reference sequence).

This chain links TRBV5-8 with TRBJ2-7; 7 bases match TRBD2. The V gene end was trimmed by 2 bases and the J gene end by 2 bases; junction bases not matched to a gene: 4. There are 14 residues in the CDR3. Germline CDR1 reads SGHTS; CDR2 reads YDEGEE. CDR3 sequence reads: CASSLSGVPYEQYF. The DNA of the CDR3 is TGTGCCAGCAGCTTAAGCGGGGTCCCCTACGAGCAGTACTTC.

This clonotype appeared many times. The gene calls are TRBV11-3 and TRBJ2-4; possible D gene TRBD2, 6 bases. The germline CDR1 and CDR2 sequences are SGHNT and YENEEA. Between the trimmed V and J ends, which lost 6 bases and 10 bases, there was a span of 16 bases. The CDR3 totals 13 residues. The CDR3 DNA reads TGTGCCAGCAGGAGCTCCGGCGGGGAGATTCAGTACTTC. Protein sequence: CASRSSGGEIQYF.

This chain connects TRBV11-2 to TRBJ2-5, with TRBD2 matching over 14 bases. CDR3 length: 16 amino acids. CDR1 SGHAT and CDR2 FQNNGV come from the germline V gene. The trim removed 5 bases at V and 4 bases at J, leaving 6 bases unmatched. The CDR3 sequence is CASSARTSGGPETQYF. CDR3 DNA: TGTGCCAGCAGCGCCCGGACTAGCGGGGGGCCAGAGACCCAGTACTTC. The whole variable domain, remainder taken from reference TRBV11-2 and TRBJ2-5, is EAGVAQSPRYKIIEKRQSVAFWCNPISGHATLYWYQQILGQGPKLLIQFQNNGVVDDSQLPKDRFSAERLKGVDSTLKIQPAKLEDSAVYLCASSARTSGGPETQYFGPGTRLLVL.

This clonotype was seen more than once but under ten times. The chain joins TRBV19 to TRBJ2-7, with 12 bases identical to TRBD2. The germline CDR1 and CDR2 sequences are LNHDA and SQIVND (reference sequence). Unmatched junction bases numbered 3, after V lost 5 bases and J lost 1 base. The CDR3 consists of 15 residues. Written as DNA, the CDR3 is TGTGCCAGTAGTCCAACTAGCGGGAGGTCCTACGAGCAGTACTTC. It yields the protein CASSPTSGRSYEQYF. Together with reference TRBV19 and TRBJ2-7, the CDR3 gives the full variable domain: DGGITQSPKYLFRKEGQNVTLSCEQNLNHDAMYWYRQDPGQGLRLIYYSQIVNDFQKGDIAEGYSVSREKKESFPLTVTSAQKNPTAFYLCASSPTSGRSYEQYFGPGTRLTVT.

There are many counts of this clonotype. This chain uses TRBV6-6 with TRBJ1-4, with D unresolved. V was shortened by 2 bases and J by 3 bases, with 7 bases between the two germline ends. The CDR3 length is 14 residues. CDR1 and CDR2 from the germline V gene are MNHNY and SVGAGI (reference sequence). The CDR3 here is CASSYVSANEKLFF. For the CDR3, the DNA is TGTGCCAGCAGTTACGTTTCAGCTAATGAAAAACTGTTTTTT.

In this sample, this clonotype turned up a few times. The V gene is TRBV10-3, the J gene TRBJ2-7, with D unresolved. Germline V gene sequence: CDR1 ENHRY, CDR2 SYGVKD. The CDR3 loop spans 13 amino acids. Trimming shortened V by 3 bases and J by 3 bases, and 9 bases separated the two germline ends. The CDR3 bases are TGTGCCATCAGTGAATGGCACCTCTACGAGCAGTACTTC. Encoded protein: CAISEWHLYEQYF.

This clonotype came up many times. The chain has TRBV15 and TRBJ2-7, with TRBD2 matching 9 bases. Germline trimming cut 5 bases from V and 4 bases from J; bases unmatched to any gene: 9. Germline-derived CDR1 and CDR2 are LNHNV and YYDKDF (reference sequence). CDR3 length: 15 amino acids. The CDR3 bases are TGTGCCACCAGCGTCGATAGCGGGAGTTTATACGAGCAGTACTTC. It yields the protein CATSVDSGSLYEQYF.

This clonotype has only a few counts. The chain employs TRBV7-9 and TRBJ2-2; D remains ambiguous. The CDR3 is 14 amino acids. V lost 10 bases and J 5 bases, leaving 17 bases between the germline ends. Germline CDR1 is SEHNR and CDR2 is FQNEAQ (reference sequence). CDR3 DNA: TGTGCCACGTCGGCCCCGAGGTTGACCGGGGAGCTGTTTTTT. Its protein is CATSAPRLTGELFF.

The rearrangement joins TRBV7-9 to TRBJ2-4, with unresolved D. Trimming cost V 10 bases and J 0 bases, with 13 bases left between them. The CDR3 is 14 residues long. Looked up from germline, CDR1 is SEHNR and CDR2 is FQNEAQ (reference sequence). The DNA of the CDR3 is TGTGCCACCAGTGCGACTGGAGCCAAAAACATTCAGTACTTC. Protein product: CATSATGAKNIQYF.

Ten or more counts support this clonotype. V and J are TRBV14 and TRBJ2-5; possibly TRBD2 for D (5 bases). The CDR3 length is 14 residues. The ends were cut back, 2 bases at V and 9 bases at J, with 16 bases in the middle. Per the germline V gene, CDR1 is SGHDN and CDR2 is FVKESK. This chain's CDR3 is CASSQISGSQPQYF. CDR3 DNA sequence: TGTGCCAGCAGCCAAATCTCGGGGAGTCAACCCCAGTACTTC.

This clonotype was recorded many times. The chain couples TRBV5-1 to TRBJ1-2; the match to TRBD1 covers 9 bases. Germline V gives CDR1 SGHRS, CDR2 YFSETQ. The CDR3 loop spans 15 amino acids. V trimming: 4 bases; J trimming: 8 bases; junction bases outside the gene matches: 12. The CDR3: CASSPNPGQGSGYTF. The CDR3 DNA reads as TGCGCCAGCAGCCCTAACCCGGGACAGGGTAGCGGCTACACCTTC.

This clonotype was counted at least ten times. This chain links TRBV18 with TRBJ1-5, with D maybe TRBD1 (5 bases). Germline CDR1 KGHSH, CDR2 LQKENI. The CDR3 sequence is 14 residues long. V lost 2 bases and J lost 2, with 7 bases in between. The CDR3 loop is CASSPEGGNQPQHF. CDR3 nucleotide sequence: TGTGCCAGCTCACCAGAAGGGGGCAATCAGCCCCAGCATTTT. The whole variable domain, remainder taken from reference TRBV18 and TRBJ1-5, is NAGVMQNPRHLVRRRGQEARLRCSPMKGHSHVYWYRQLPEEGLKFMVYLQKENIIDESGMPKERFSAEFPKEGPSILRIQQVVRGDSAAYFCASSPEGGNQPQHFGDGTRLSIL.

This clonotype showed up many times. The chain recombines TRBV7-9 with TRBJ2-3; D gene unclear. V lost 5 bases and J 2 bases, leaving 11 bases between the germline ends. The CDR3 length is 14 residues. Germline V CDR1 and CDR2: SEHNR, FQNEAQ (reference sequence). The CDR3 region is CASSHELDTDTQYF. The CDR3 DNA is TGTGCCAGCAGCCACGAACTGGACACAGATACGCAGTATTTT.

This clonotype was found a few times. This could be a read error, since a much larger clone is one nucleotide away. V is TRBV6-5 and J is TRBJ2-1, with TRBD1 matching over 8 bases. This CDR3 is built from 16 residues. CDR1 MNHEY and CDR2 SVGAGI come from the germline V gene. The CDR3 DNA follows: TGTGCCAACAGTTGGACCGGGACAGGAAGCTACAATGAGCAGTTCTTC. It yields the protein CANSWTGTGSYNEQFF.

Turning to this clonotype: A much larger clone lies one base from this, so it may be a read error. The chain has TRBV29-1 and TRBJ1-1; TRBD1 might be the D (5 bases). Germline CDR1 reads SQVTM; CDR2 reads ANQGSEA. CDR3 size: 12 residues. V lost 7 bases, J lost 3 bases, and 12 bases lay in between. The DNA for the CDR3 is TGCAGCGAAGCAGGGTTTGACACTGAAGCTTTCTTT. This translates into CSEAGFDTEAFF.

This clonotype was counted ten times or more. V is TRBV2 and J is TRBJ2-7, with 16 bases identical to TRBD2. The J segment lost 5 bases and the V segment lost 6 bases, leaving 4 bases of the junction unmatched. Germline V gene sequence: CDR1 SNHLY, CDR2 FYNNEI. CDR3 size: 15 residues. DNA of the CDR3: TGTGCCAGCAGGGGGACTAGCGGGGGGGTAGACGAGCAGTACTTC. Residues: CASRGTSGGVDEQYF. The full variable domain, with the rest looked up from reference TRBV2 and TRBJ2-7, is EPEVTQTPSHQVTQMGQEVILRCVPISNHLYFYWYRQILGQKVEFLVSFYNNEISEKSEIFDDQFSVERPDGSNFTLKIRSTKLEDSAMYFCASRGTSGGVDEQYFGPGTRLTVT.

There are many counts of this clonotype. The rearrangement links TRBV24-1 to TRBJ2-3; TRBD2 aligns across 7 bases. The V gene's germline CDR1 is KGHDR and CDR2 SFDVKD. The CDR3 covers 17 residues. V lost 4 bases to trimming and J lost 3 bases; unmatched junction nucleotides: 12. The CDR3 nucleotides read TGTGCCACCAGTGACGGAGGGAGGGGCAGGGTAACAGATACGCAGTATTTT. Residues: CATSDGGRGRVTDTQYF.

The table lists this clonotype with many counts. V and J are TRBV3-1 and TRBJ2-7; 7 bases match TRBD1. Germline V CDR1 and CDR2: LGHDT, YNNKEL (reference sequence). V lost 1 base and J lost 6; bases outside the gene matches: 9. There are 15 residues in the CDR3. Written as DNA, the CDR3 is TGTGCCAGCAGCCAAGGAGCCGGGACAGTTGGCGAGCAGTACTTC. This codes for CASSQGAGTVGEQYF.

As DNA, the CDR3 is TGTGCCAGTAACCCTTCGTTCGGGGGGGGAACCTACGAGCAGTACTTC. Residues: CASNPSFGGGTYEQYF. The rearrangement joins TRBV19 to TRBJ2-7, with 8 bases fitting TRBD2. Looked up from germline, CDR1 is LNHDA and CDR2 is SQIVND (reference sequence). J gave up 2 bases and V 7 bases, and 13 bases lay outside the gene matches. The CDR3 length is 16 residues.

Ten or more counts support this clonotype. The rearrangement uses TRBV2 and TRBJ2-5; D is undetermined. From germline, CDR1 is SNHLY and CDR2 FYNNEI. Trimming cost V 7 bases and J 1 base, with 4 bases left between them. CDR3 length: 11 residues. CDR3 in DNA: TGTGCCAGCACCTCCCAAGAGACCCAGTACTTC. This encodes CASTSQETQYF.

This clonotype was counted at least ten times. The CDR3 protein is CASRLADGANVLTF. The CDR3 DNA reads as TGTGCCAGCAGACTCGCCGATGGGGCCAACGTCCTGACTTTC. This chain connects TRBV3-1 to TRBJ2-6; D gene ambiguous. The CDR3 loop spans 14 amino acids. Between the trimmed V and J ends, which lost 6 bases and 3 bases, there was a span of 9 bases. Germline assignment: CDR1 LGHDT and CDR2 YNNKEL (reference sequence). Together with reference TRBV3-1 and TRBJ2-6, the CDR3 gives the full variable domain: DTAVSQTPKYLVTQMGNDKSIKCEQNLGHDTMYWYKQDSKKFLKIMFSYNNKELIINETVPNRFSPKSPDKAHLNLHINSLELGDSAVYFCASRLADGANVLTFGAGSRLTVL.